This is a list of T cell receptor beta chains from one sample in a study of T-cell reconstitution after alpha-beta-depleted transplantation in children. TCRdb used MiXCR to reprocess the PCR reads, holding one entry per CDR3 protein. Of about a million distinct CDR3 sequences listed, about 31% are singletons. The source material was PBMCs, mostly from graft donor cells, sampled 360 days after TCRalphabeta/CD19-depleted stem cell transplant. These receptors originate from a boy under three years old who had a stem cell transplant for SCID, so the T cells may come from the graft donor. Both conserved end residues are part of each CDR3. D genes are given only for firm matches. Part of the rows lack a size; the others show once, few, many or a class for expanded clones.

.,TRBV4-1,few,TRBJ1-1,CASSQDSTIDTPGEAFF,TGCGCCAGCAGCCAAGATTCGACTATCGACACGCCGGGTGAAGCTTTCTTT
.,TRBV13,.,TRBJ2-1,CASSPDRLDEQFF,TGTGCCAGCAGCCCAGACAGGCTGGATGAGCAGTTCTTC
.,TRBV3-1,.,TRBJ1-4,CASSQAPTPPAELFF,TGTGCCAGCAGCCAAGCCCCGACGCCTCCGGCTGAACTGTTTTTT
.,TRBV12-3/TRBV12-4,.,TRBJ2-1,CASLRGTSFGEQFF,TGTGCCAGCCTTAGAGGGACTTCCTTTGGGGAGCAGTTCTTC
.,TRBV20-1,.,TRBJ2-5,CSARQAGTYQETQYF,TGCAGTGCTAGACAAGCCGGGACATACCAAGAGACCCAGTACTTC
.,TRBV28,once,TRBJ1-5,CASSFSLGTAYSNQPQHF,TGTGCCAGCAGTTTCTCCCTCGGGACGGCCTATAGCAATCAGCCCCAGCATTTT
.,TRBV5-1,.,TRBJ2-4,CASSLSPGAKNIQYF,TGCGCCAGCAGCTTGAGCCCGGGAGCCAAAAACATTCAGTACTTC
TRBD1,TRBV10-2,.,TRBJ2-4,CASRLDRGAKNIQYF,TGCGCCAGCAGGCTGGACAGGGGAGCCAAAAACATTCAGTACTTC
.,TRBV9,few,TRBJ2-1,CASSHEGGNEQFF,TGTGCCAGCAGCCACGAGGGAGGCAATGAGCAGTTCTTC
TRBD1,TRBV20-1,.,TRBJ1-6,CSARNGGQGPRALHF,TGCAGTGCTAGGAACGGGGGACAGGGTCCTCGGGCCCTCCACTTT
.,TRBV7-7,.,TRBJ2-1,CASSLAQVNEQFF,TGTGCCAGCAGCTTAGCCCAGGTTAATGAGCAGTTCTTC
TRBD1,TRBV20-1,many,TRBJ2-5,CSARDWGQGPQETQYF,TGCAGTGCTAGAGATTGGGGACAGGGCCCCCAAGAGACCCAGTACTTC
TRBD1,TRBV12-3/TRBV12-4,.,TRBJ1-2,CASSRDRLIYGYTF,TGTGCCAGCAGTCGGGACAGACTAATCTATGGCTACACCTTC
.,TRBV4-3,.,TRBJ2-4,CASSQASGEGAKNIQYF,TGCGCCAGCAGCCAGGCTTCAGGGGAGGGAGCCAAAAACATTCAGTACTTC
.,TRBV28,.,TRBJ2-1,CVCGSYNEQFF,TGCGTTTGTGGCTCCTACAATGAGCAGTTCTTC
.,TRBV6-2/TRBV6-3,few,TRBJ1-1,CASRPRWTEAFF,TGTGCCAGCAGACCCCGTTGGACTGAAGCTTTCTTT
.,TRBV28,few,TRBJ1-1,CASRHRARRTEAFF,TGTGCCAGCAGGCACAGGGCCCGTAGGACTGAAGCTTTCTTT
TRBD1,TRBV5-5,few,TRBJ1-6,CASSLVPTGGGSPLHF,TGTGCCAGCAGCTTGGTCCCTACAGGGGGCGGTTCACCCCTCCACTTT
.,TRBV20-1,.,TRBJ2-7,CSADGPGAYEQYF,TGCAGTGCTGACGGCCCAGGGGCCTACGAGCAGTACTTC
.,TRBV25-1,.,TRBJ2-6,CASSNNMGYSGANVLTF,TGTGCCAGCAGTAATAATATGGGGTACTCTGGGGCCAACGTCCTGACTTTC
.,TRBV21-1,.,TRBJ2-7,CASCGTGNYEQYF,TGTGCCAGTTGTGGGACAGGCAACTACGAGCAGTACTTC
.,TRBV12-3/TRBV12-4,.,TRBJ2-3,CASSRVGGSTDTQYF,TGTGCCAGCAGTAGGGTAGGAGGGAGCACAGATACGCAGTATTTT
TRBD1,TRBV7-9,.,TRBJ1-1,CASSLVRARDSNTEAFF,TGTGCCAGCAGCTTAGTAAGAGCCCGGGACAGCAACACTGAAGCTTTCTTT
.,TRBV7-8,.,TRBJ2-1,CASSLGPSGSYNEQFF,TGTGCCAGCAGCTTAGGGCCCAGCGGGTCCTACAATGAGCAGTTCTTC
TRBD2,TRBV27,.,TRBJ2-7,CATGLAGTNEQYF,TGTGCCACCGGACTAGCGGGGACGAACGAGCAGTACTTC
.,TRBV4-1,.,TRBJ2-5,CASSQDPPLAPLGETQYF,TGCGCCAGCAGCCAAGACCCCCCACTAGCCCCGCTTGGAGAGACCCAGTACTTC
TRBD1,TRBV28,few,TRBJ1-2,CASSFPTGGKYYGYTF,TGTGCCAGCAGTTTCCCGACAGGGGGGAAGTACTATGGCTACACCTTC
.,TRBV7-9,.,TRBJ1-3,CASGWITSGNTIYF,TGTGCCAGCGGCTGGATTACCTCTGGAAACACCATATATTTT
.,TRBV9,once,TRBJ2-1,CASSVEGGTGHHLDEQFF,TGTGCCAGCAGCGTAGAGGGGGGAACGGGACACCACCTAGATGAGCAGTTCTTC
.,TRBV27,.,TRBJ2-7,CASSLRGGPLYEQYF,TGTGCCAGCAGTTTAAGGGGGGGGCCTCTCTACGAGCAGTACTTC
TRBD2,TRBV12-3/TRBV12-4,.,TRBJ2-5,CASSPGAGVQETQYF,TGTGCCAGCAGTCCAGGAGCGGGGGTCCAAGAGACCCAGTACTTC
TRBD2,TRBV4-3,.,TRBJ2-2,CASSQEVTGGRAGELFF,TGCGCCAGCAGCCAAGAGGTTACGGGGGGGCGTGCCGGGGAGCTGTTTTTT
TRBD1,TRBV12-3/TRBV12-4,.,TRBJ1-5,CASSLDAGGGQPQHF,TGTGCCAGCAGTTTAGATGCAGGGGGCGGTCAGCCCCAGCATTTT
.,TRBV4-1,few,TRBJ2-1,CASSPVGHLNEQFF,TGCGCCAGCAGCCCTGTGGGACACCTCAATGAGCAGTTCTTC
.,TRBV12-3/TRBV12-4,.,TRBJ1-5,CASSLGPSGGNQPQHF,TGTGCCAGCAGTTTAGGCCCCTCAGGGGGCAATCAGCCCCAGCATTTT
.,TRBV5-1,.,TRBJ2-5,CASSSTAIQETQYF,TGCGCCAGCAGCTCGACAGCAATACAAGAGACCCAGTACTTC
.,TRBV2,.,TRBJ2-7,CASSPEQGSYEQYF,TGTGCCAGCAGTCCGGAACAGGGATCCTACGAGCAGTACTTC
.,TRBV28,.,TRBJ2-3,CAINTGDSSTDTQYF,TGTGCCATCAATACGGGGGACAGTAGCACAGATACGCAGTATTTT
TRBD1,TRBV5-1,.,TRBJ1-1,CASSPLTGLWPRNTEAFF,TGCGCCAGCAGCCCACTGACAGGGCTATGGCCGCGGAACACTGAAGCTTTCTTT
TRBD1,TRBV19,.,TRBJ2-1,CASRRTTGGLDNEQFF,TGTGCCAGTCGTAGAACGACAGGGGGCTTAGACAATGAGCAGTTCTTC
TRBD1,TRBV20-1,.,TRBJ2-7,CSARPDRGEGYEQYF,TGCAGTGCTAGACCCGACAGGGGAGAGGGCTACGAGCAGTACTTC
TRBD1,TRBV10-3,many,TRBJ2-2,CAISDTGTGGIGELFF,TGTGCCATCAGTGATACCGGGACAGGGGGCATCGGGGAGCTGTTTTTT
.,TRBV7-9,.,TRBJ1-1,CASSLLWDTEAFF,TGTGCCAGCAGCTTATTATGGGACACTGAAGCTTTCTTT
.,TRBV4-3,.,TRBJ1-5,CASSQWHREDNQPQHF,TGCGCCAGCAGCCAATGGCACAGAGAGGACAATCAGCCCCAGCATTTT
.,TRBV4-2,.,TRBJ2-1,CASSQEEADYEQFF,TGTGCCAGCAGCCAAGAAGAGGCTGATTACGAGCAGTTCTTC
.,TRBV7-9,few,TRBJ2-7,CASSLAGNPGEQYF,TGTGCCAGCAGCTTAGCGGGGAATCCGGGCGAGCAGTACTTC
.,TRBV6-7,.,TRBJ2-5,CARGQPQETQYF,TGTGCTAGAGGGCAGCCCCAAGAGACCCAGTACTTC